The 8 T cell receptor beta chains below come from one sample, sequenced in a study of blood T cell repertoires in COVID-19. Clones were read by immunoSEQ multiplex PCR, and TCRdb kept only the in-frame ones, dropping some. Of under 200,000 clones in the sample, less than 90% were seen once. Sequenced: peripheral blood. The receptor set was obtained from a woman in her 70s with acute or convalescent COVID-19.

A remark on this clone: The sample has other DNA sequences that encode this CDR3 too. The chain combines TRBV20-1 with TRBJ1-2; D not resolved. Germline loops: CDR1 DFQATT, CDR2 SNEGSKA (reference sequence). The V end was cut by 6 bases, the J end by 8 bases, with 13 bases between. The CDR3 loop spans 11 amino acids. This CDR3 is CSAPTGGGYTF. CDR3 DNA sequence: TGCAGTGCCCCTACGGGCGGGGGCTACACCTTC.

The chain employs TRBV28 and TRBJ1-2; TRBD1 matches at 9 bases. V trimming: 5 bases; J trimming: 5 bases; junction bases outside the gene matches: 6. CDR1 is MDHEN and CDR2 is SYDVKM in the germline V gene. The CDR3 has 14 residues. The CDR3 coding sequence is TGTGCCAGCAGTCGACAGGGGGAGTCTTATGGCTACACCTTC. Amino acids: CASSRQGESYGYTF.

The CDR3 reads CASSKTGTGVYGYTF. In DNA form, the CDR3 reads TGTGCCAGTAGTAAGACCGGGACAGGGGTGTATGGCTACACCTTC. The chain has TRBV19 and TRBJ1-2; 10 bases map to TRBD1. This CDR3 has 15 amino acids. Germline lookup yields CDR1 LNHDA and CDR2 SQIVND (reference sequence). V shed 4 bases and J 5 bases; nucleotides not matched to a gene: 7.

The chain recombines TRBV10-3 with TRBJ2-5; TRBD2 matches 7 bases. Germline V gives CDR1 ENHRY, CDR2 SYGVKD. Trimming removed 0 bases from V and 5 bases from J; junction bases left unmatched: 6. The length of the CDR3 is 15 residues. The CDR3, as DNA: TGTGCCATCAGTGAGTCGGGGGAGGGCCACGAGACCCAGTACTTC. Translating gives CAISESGEGHETQYF.

The V gene is TRBV30, the J gene TRBJ2-2; no firm D call. In germline, CDR1 is GTSNPN, CDR2 SVGIG (reference sequence). V was pared by 0 bases and J by 6 bases, with 11 bases between. This CDR3 region has 14 residues. CDR3 region: CAWSVLKTPGELFF. For the CDR3, the DNA is TGTGCCTGGAGTGTACTTAAGACTCCCGGGGAGCTGTTTTTT.

The rearrangement uses TRBV28 and TRBJ2-1; 9 nucleotides align to TRBD2. The germline V gene encodes CDR1 MDHEN and CDR2 SYDVKM. V lost 4 bases and J lost 9; bases outside the gene matches: 16. The CDR3 is made up of 17 amino acids. The CDR3 spells CASSSPGLANLYREQFF. Here the CDR3 DNA reads TGTGCCAGCAGTTCGCCAGGACTAGCGAACCTTTATCGTGAGCAGTTCTTC.

This chain uses TRBV10-3 with TRBJ1-2; 7 nucleotides line up with TRBD1. V gave up 1 base and J gave up 2 bases; unmatched junction bases: 7. There are 16 residues in the CDR3. In germline, CDR1 is ENHRY, CDR2 SYGVKD. The DNA for the CDR3 is TGTGCCATCAGTGAGTGGGGTGGACAGGCGAACTATGGCTACACCTTC. It encodes CAISEWGGQANYGYTF.

The chain employs TRBV3-1 (or the pseudogene TRBV3-2) and TRBJ2-1; D ambiguous. Germline V gene data show CDR1 as LGHDT and CDR2 as YNNKEL (reference sequence). Trimming shortened V by 1 base and J by 5 bases, and 6 bases separated the two germline ends. CDR3 length: 13 residues. This chain's CDR3 is CASSQGPNNEQFF. The CDR3 DNA reads as TGTGCCAGCAGCCAAGGGCCCAACAATGAGCAGTTCTTC.